This entry lists 20 T cell receptor beta chains sequenced from one sample in a study of CD8 T cells in ankylosing spondylitis. TCRdb re-called the 5' RACE reads through MiXCR, storing one row per CDR3 protein. This sample has 350,000 to 450,000 distinct CDR3 sequences, with 25% to 30% found just once. No antigen has been assigned to these receptors. The study, taken as a whole, reports: There was a TCR beta motif, made of several highly homologous variants, that appeared characteristic of ankylosing spondylitis blood.

Specimen: blood, either unsorted or a sorted T cell fraction (not recorded which). The receptors derive from a male donor with ankylosing spondylitis.

This chain links TRBV7-8 with TRBJ1-3, with 10 bases matching TRBD1. The CDR3 spans 15 residues. Per the germline V gene, CDR1 is SGHVS and CDR2 is FQNEAQ. J was trimmed by 2 bases and V by 5 bases; bases with no gene match: 3. CDR3 in amino acids: CASSRGTGAGNTIYF. CDR3 bases: TGTGCCAGCAGCCGCGGGACAGGGGCTGGAAACACCATATATTTT.

This clonotype has more than one count but fewer than ten. The chain has TRBV7-2 and TRBJ2-1; a weak D match, TRBD2 (5 bases). Trimming shortened V by 6 bases and J by 3 bases, and 15 bases separated the two germline ends. The CDR3 is 15 amino acids. Germline CDR1 and CDR2: SGHTA and FQGNSA. The CDR3 sequence: CASSQAVASYNEQFF. The CDR3 DNA is TGTGCCAGCAGTCAAGCGGTCGCTAGCTACAATGAGCAGTTCTTC.

The V and J genes are TRBV20-1 and TRBJ2-1; D remains ambiguous. This CDR3 comprises 12 residues. Germline-derived CDR1 and CDR2 are DFQATT and SNEGSKA (reference sequence). The V end was cut by 6 bases, the J end by 7 bases, with 13 bases between. CDR3 loop: CSATQRYNEQFF. The CDR3 DNA reads TGCAGTGCCACCCAGAGGTATAATGAGCAGTTCTTC.

This chain links TRBV2 with TRBJ1-2, with D possibly matching TRBD1 (5 bases). CDR3 length equals 14 residues. The germline V gene encodes CDR1 SNHLY and CDR2 FYNNEI. Trimming left V 4 bases short and J 5 bases short, with 14 bases between. The CDR3 sequence is CASSGTGPRYGYTF. The CDR3, as DNA: TGTGCCAGCAGTGGTACAGGACCGAGGTATGGCTACACCTTC.

This clonotype has more than one count but fewer than ten. V and J are TRBV12-3 or TRBV12-4 and TRBJ2-1; 8 nucleotides line up with TRBD2. The CDR3 runs 15 residues. J was trimmed by 5 bases and V by 1 base; bases with no gene match: 4. The CDR3 loop is CASSLDSGAHNEQFF. DNA of the CDR3: TGTGCCAGCAGTTTAGATAGCGGGGCCCACAATGAGCAGTTCTTC.

This clonotype has a handful of counts. This chain connects TRBV11-2 to TRBJ1-3; D gene unclear. The CDR3 loop spans 14 amino acids. The germline CDR1 and CDR2 sequences are SGHAT and FQNNGV. The ends were cut back, 3 bases at V and 0 bases at J, with 6 bases in the middle. The CDR3 DNA follows: TGTGCCAGCAGCTTCCCACTCTCTGGAAACACCATATATTTT. This translates into CASSFPLSGNTIYF.

This clonotype was picked up a small number of times. The chain carries TRBV18 and TRBJ1-4; D gene uncertain. V was pared by 0 bases and J by 4 bases, with 9 bases between. In germline, CDR1 is KGHSH, CDR2 LQKENI. This CDR3 is built from 15 residues. CDR3 nucleotides: TGTGCCAGCTCACCACCTAATACAGTTAATGAAAAACTGTTTTTT. The encoded protein is CASSPPNTVNEKLFF.

This clonotype has just a few counts. The chain uses TRBV12-3 or TRBV12-4 and TRBJ2-6; a weak D match, TRBD1 (6 bases). The germline V and J ends were trimmed by 5 bases and 2 bases, with 13 bases remaining between them. The length of the CDR3 is 16 residues. The CDR3 DNA reads as TGTGCCAGCAGTAACCCGACAGGCGCTGGGGCCAACGTCCTGACTTTC. It translates to CASSNPTGAGANVLTF.

The V gene is TRBV20-1, the J gene TRBJ2-7, with 7 bases fitting TRBD1. Germline V gene sequence: CDR1 DFQATT, CDR2 SNEGSKA (reference sequence). This CDR3 is built from 12 residues. Trimming removed 2 bases from V and 5 bases from J; junction bases left unmatched: 3. CDR3 coding DNA: TGCAGTGCTAGAACCGACAGGGACGAGCAGTACGTC. This codes for CSARTDRDEQYV.

This clonotype was seen more than once but under ten times. This chain uses TRBV5-1 with TRBJ1-5; no clear D. Germline V lookup: CDR1 SGHRS, CDR2 YFSETQ. The ends were cut back, 0 bases at V and 5 bases at J, with 6 bases in the middle. The CDR3 covers 13 residues. The CDR3 DNA follows: TGCGCCAGCAGCTTGGGACCATATCAGCCCCAGCATTTT. Its protein product is CASSLGPYQPQHF.

The genes are TRBV3-1 and TRBJ1-1; tentatively, D is TRBD1 (5 bases). The length of the CDR3 is 19 residues. Between the trimmed V and J ends, which lost 2 bases and 4 bases, there was a span of 26 bases. Per the germline V gene, CDR1 is LGHDT and CDR2 is YNNKEL (reference sequence). The CDR3 loop reads CASSQPRMGTAGSRTEAFF. In DNA form, the CDR3 reads TGTGCCAGCAGCCAACCTCGGATGGGGACGGCGGGTAGTCGCACTGAAGCTTTCTTT.

The V call is TRBV24-1, the J call TRBJ2-2, with 8 bases aligning to TRBD2. Germline CDR1 KGHDR, CDR2 SFDVKD. The CDR3 sequence is 16 residues long. The V gene end was trimmed by 5 bases and the J gene end by 0 bases; junction bases not matched to a gene: 4. The CDR3 reads CATSGWREANTGELFF. DNA for the CDR3: TGTGCCACCAGTGGGTGGCGGGAGGCGAACACCGGGGAGCTGTTTTTT.

This clonotype has only a few counts. The V and J genes are TRBV5-1 and TRBJ2-1, with TRBD2 identical over 10 bases. The CDR3 loop spans 15 amino acids. Per the germline V gene, CDR1 is SGHRS and CDR2 is YFSETQ. J gave up 10 bases and V 4 bases, and 11 bases lay outside the gene matches. The CDR3 sequence: CASSATGTSEEEQFF. CDR3 DNA: TGCGCCAGCAGCGCGACCGGGACTAGCGAGGAAGAGCAGTTCTTC.

This clonotype was seen at least ten times. The CDR3 loop is CASSDPAGGVLGGTQYF. CDR3 DNA sequence: TGTGCCAGCAGTGATCCAGCGGGCGGCGTTTTGGGGGGGACCCAGTACTTC. J is TRBJ2-5 and V is TRBV2, with D maybe TRBD2 (6 bases). V lost 3 bases to trimming and J lost 7 bases, with 24 bases between them. Germline CDR1 is SNHLY and CDR2 is FYNNEI. The CDR3 sequence is 17 residues long. The full variable domain, with the rest looked up from reference TRBV2 and TRBJ2-5, is EPEVTQTPSHQVTQMGQEVILRCVPISNHLYFYWYRQILGQKVEFLVSFYNNEISEKSEIFDDQFSVERPDGSNFTLKIRSTKLEDSAMYFCASSDPAGGVLGGTQYFGPGTRLLVL.

This clonotype was detected only a few times. CDR3 DNA sequence: TGTGCCATCTCGACCGAAGATAGCAATCAGCCCCAGCATTTT. Amino acid sequence: CAISTEDSNQPQHF. The rearrangement links TRBV10-3 to TRBJ1-5, with D uncertain. In germline, CDR1 is ENHRY, CDR2 SYGVKD. The CDR3 is 14 residues long. V shed 8 bases and J shed 0 bases, with 11 bases lying between them.

The chain recombines TRBV7-9 with TRBJ2-3; D unresolved. The CDR3 is 13 residues long. CDR1 and CDR2 (germline): SEHNR, FQNEAQ (reference sequence). V dropped 11 bases and J dropped 1 base, with 13 bases sitting between them. The DNA of the CDR3 is TGTGCCTGCGGAAACGCCGGCACAGATACGCAGTATTTT. This gives the protein CACGNAGTDTQYF.

This clonotype showed up just a few times. The chain couples TRBV5-6 to TRBJ1-2; D not certain. The CDR3 has 12 amino acids. Germline CDR1 and CDR2: SGHDT and YYEEEE. Trimming removed 10 bases from V and 0 bases from J, with 10 bases in between. The DNA for the CDR3 is TGTGCCTGCCGAGGACCTAACTATGGCTACACCTTC. Residues: CACRGPNYGYTF.

The table lists this clonotype with a few counts. This sequence joins TRBV5-1 and TRBJ2-1; D perhaps matches TRBD2 (6 bases). CDR3 length equals 12 residues. V was cut by 0 bases and J by 13 bases, with 11 bases left in between. From germline, CDR1 is SGHRS and CDR2 YFSETQ. CDR3 sequence reads: CASSLGGRPQFF. The CDR3 DNA reads TGCGCCAGCAGCTTGGGAGGGAGGCCCCAGTTCTTC.

V gene TRBV30 combines with J gene TRBJ1-1; a possible D gene is TRBD1 (6 bases). The CDR3 runs to 14 residues. Between the trimmed V and J ends, which lost 1 base and 5 bases, there was a span of 14 bases. Per the germline V gene, CDR1 is GTSNPN and CDR2 is SVGIG (reference sequence). CDR3 region: CAWSDRGGGTEAFF. CDR3 DNA: TGTGCCTGGAGTGATCGGGGAGGGGGAACTGAAGCTTTCTTT.

The chain recombines TRBV7-2 with TRBJ1-3; D is ambiguous. CDR3 length: 15 amino acids. Germline V gene data show CDR1 as SGHTA and CDR2 as FQGNSA. V lost 1 base and J lost 1, with 8 bases in between. The CDR3 bases are TGTGCCAGCAGCTTAGACGGCCAGTCTGGAAACACCATATATTTT. Protein: CASSLDGQSGNTIYF.